This entry features one T cell receptor (beta chain) sequence. Authors' data handling: Amplification from reference gene primers served as the basis for estimated nucleated cell counts. The table came from immunoSEQ multiplex PCR; TCRdb's copy has only in-frame clones and leaves some out. V and J calls and clone size are those listed in that table; D and trimming were worked out from the DNA. The data show 470,000 or so clones, around 89% seen once. The data were taken from a study of blood T cell repertoires in COVID-19. The CDR3 totals 18 residues. The ends lost 4 bases at V and 0 bases at J; junction bases unmatched: 11. Germline CDR1 is SGHRS and CDR2 is YFSETQ.

This clonotype was sampled from a woman in her 30s with acute or convalescent COVID-19. Input material: peripheral blood. The chain recombines TRBV5-1 with TRBJ2-4, with TRBD2 matching over 9 bases. The CDR3 region is CASSLRWTSAIAKNIQYF. The CDR3 DNA follows: TGCGCCAGCAGCCTAAGGTGGACTAGCGCCATAGCCAAAAACATTCAGTACTTC.